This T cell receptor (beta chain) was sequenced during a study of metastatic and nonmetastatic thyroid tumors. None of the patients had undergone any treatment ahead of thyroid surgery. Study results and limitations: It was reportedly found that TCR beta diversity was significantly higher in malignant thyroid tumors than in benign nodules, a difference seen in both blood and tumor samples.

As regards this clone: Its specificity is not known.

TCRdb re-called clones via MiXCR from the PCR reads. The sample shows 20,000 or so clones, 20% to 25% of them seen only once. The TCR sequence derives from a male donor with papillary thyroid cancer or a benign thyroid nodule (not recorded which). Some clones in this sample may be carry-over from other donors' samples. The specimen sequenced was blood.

CDR3 sequence (DNA): TGTGCCAGCAGCTTAATGTCCACCGGGGAGCTGTTTTTT. Protein: CASSLMSTGELFF. The gene calls are TRBV7-9 and TRBJ2-2; D not certain. With 2 bases removed from V and 4 bases from J, the gap between germline ends came to 5 bases. The germline CDR1 and CDR2 sequences are SEHNR and FQNEAQ (reference sequence). This CDR3 has 13 amino acids.